These 10 T cell receptor beta chains were all obtained from the same sample, sequenced in a study of T cell clones after liver transplantation. Assay used: immunoSEQ multiplex PCR; TCRdb lists only in-frame clones, some missing. This sample has about 51,000 clones; 85% to 90% occur once, and the top ten carry approximately 15%. The sample here was CD8+ T cells from blood, taken 12 months after liver transplant. These receptors all stem from a human patient who received a liver transplant. Some T cells may have come from the graft donor.

This chain joins TRBV5-6 and TRBJ2-2; D ambiguous. CDR3 size: 14 residues. Germline CDR1 and CDR2: SGHDT and YYEEEE. The ends were cut back, 0 bases at V and 2 bases at J, with 5 bases in the middle. The CDR3, as DNA: TGTGCCAGCAGCTTGGTGGTTAACACCGGGGAGCTGTTTTTT. It yields the protein CASSLVVNTGELFF.

The chain uses TRBV5-1 and TRBJ1-1, with a possible D match to TRBD1 (6 bases). Per the germline V gene, CDR1 is SGHRS and CDR2 is YFSETQ. This CDR3 has 14 amino acids. The V gene lost 4 bases and the J gene lost 0 bases, with 10 bases spanning the gap. CDR3 residues: CASSGGQLNTEAFF. Written as DNA, the CDR3 is TGCGCCAGCAGCGGCGGACAGTTGAACACTGAAGCTTTCTTT.

The V call is TRBV2, the J call TRBJ2-7; D may be TRBD1 (7 bases). CDR3 size: 12 residues. Germline V CDR1 and CDR2: SNHLY, FYNNEI. V lost 5 bases and J lost 7, with 12 bases in between. The CDR3 protein is CASSPGGWEQYF. As DNA, the CDR3 is TGTGCCAGCAGTCCAGGGGGGTGGGAGCAGTACTTC. Drawing the rest from reference TRBV2 and TRBJ2-7, the complete variable domain is EPEVTQTPSHQVTQMGQEVILRCVPISNHLYFYWYRQILGQKVEFLVSFYNNEISEKSEIFDDQFSVERPDGSNFTLKIRSTKLEDSAMYFCASSPGGWEQYFGPGTRLTVT.

This chain links TRBV9 with TRBJ2-7, with D possibly being TRBD1 (7 bases). The germline V gene has CDR1 SGDLS and CDR2 YYNGEE. The CDR3 spans 14 residues. Trimming took off 0 bases at V and 3 bases at J, with 10 bases between the two ends. The CDR3 bases are TGTGCCAGCAGCGTAGCCCAGGGGGGCTACGAGCAGTACTTC. Protein: CASSVAQGGYEQYF. Looking up the rest from reference TRBV9 and TRBJ2-7 gives the full variable domain: DSGVTQTPKHLITATGQRVTLRCSPRSGDLSVYWYQQSLDQGLQFLIQYYNGEERAKGNILERFSAQQFPDLHSELNLSSLELGDSALYFCASSVAQGGYEQYFGPGTRLTVT.

This chain joins TRBV4-1 and TRBJ1-3; D unresolved. The germline V gene encodes CDR1 MGHRA and CDR2 YSYEKL. This CDR3 is built from 16 residues. The V and J ends lost 3 bases and 4 bases respectively, with 16 bases between them. The CDR3 DNA reads as TGCGCCAGCAGCCAGGGTGCGGAGGGAGGGGGAAACACCATATATTTT. Translating it yields CASSQGAEGGGNTIYF.

The gene calls are TRBV10-1 and TRBJ2-1; TRBD1 is a possible D gene (5 bases). This CDR3 contains 14 residues. In germline, CDR1 is WNHNN, CDR2 SYGVQD (reference sequence). The ends were cut back, 0 bases at V and 9 bases at J, with 12 bases in the middle. This chain's CDR3 is CASSESGPRGEQFF. Written as DNA, the CDR3 is TGCGCCAGCAGTGAGTCGGGGCCGCGAGGTGAGCAGTTCTTC.

V gene TRBV6-5 combines with J gene TRBJ1-5, with a tentative D call TRBD1 (5 bases). Trimming shortened V by 5 bases and J by 11 bases, and 10 bases separated the two germline ends. The CDR3 runs to 11 residues. Germline CDR1 MNHEY, CDR2 SVGAGI. The CDR3 loop is CASSTGGTQHF. Here the CDR3 DNA reads TGTGCCAGCAGTACCGGGGGGACCCAGCATTTT.

The chain uses TRBV13 and TRBJ2-3; D is perhaps TRBD2 (6 bases). The CDR3 consists of 15 residues. Germline assignment: CDR1 PRHDT and CDR2 FYEKMQ (reference sequence). The V and J ends lost 0 bases and 4 bases respectively, with 11 bases between them. The chain's CDR3 is CASSLGERAADTQYF. CDR3 DNA sequence: TGTGCCAGCAGCTTAGGCGAGCGGGCCGCAGATACGCAGTATTTT.

The chain is built from TRBV28 and TRBJ2-5; 8 bases are a match to TRBD2. Trimming removed 6 bases from V and 5 bases from J; junction bases left unmatched: 11. Germline CDR1 MDHEN, CDR2 SYDVKM. The CDR3 has 15 amino acids. The CDR3 DNA reads TGTGCCAGCAGGCGACTAGCGCACAAGTTGGAGACCCAGTACTTC. This sequence encodes CASRRLAHKLETQYF.

The chain employs TRBV18 and TRBJ2-1, with 13 bases fitting TRBD2. The V and J ends lost 3 bases and 8 bases, in that order; junction bases with no gene match: 4. The CDR3 sequence is 15 residues long. Looked up from germline, CDR1 is KGHSH and CDR2 is LQKENI. The CDR3: CASSPTSGREDEQFF. In DNA, the CDR3 is TGTGCCAGCTCACCCACTAGCGGGAGGGAGGATGAGCAGTTCTTC. Using reference TRBV18 and TRBJ2-1 for the parts outside the CDR3, the full variable domain is NAGVMQNPRHLVRRRGQEARLRCSPMKGHSHVYWYRQLPEEGLKFMVYLQKENIIDESGMPKERFSAEFPKEGPSILRIQQVVRGDSAAYFCASSPTSGREDEQFFGPGTRLTVL.